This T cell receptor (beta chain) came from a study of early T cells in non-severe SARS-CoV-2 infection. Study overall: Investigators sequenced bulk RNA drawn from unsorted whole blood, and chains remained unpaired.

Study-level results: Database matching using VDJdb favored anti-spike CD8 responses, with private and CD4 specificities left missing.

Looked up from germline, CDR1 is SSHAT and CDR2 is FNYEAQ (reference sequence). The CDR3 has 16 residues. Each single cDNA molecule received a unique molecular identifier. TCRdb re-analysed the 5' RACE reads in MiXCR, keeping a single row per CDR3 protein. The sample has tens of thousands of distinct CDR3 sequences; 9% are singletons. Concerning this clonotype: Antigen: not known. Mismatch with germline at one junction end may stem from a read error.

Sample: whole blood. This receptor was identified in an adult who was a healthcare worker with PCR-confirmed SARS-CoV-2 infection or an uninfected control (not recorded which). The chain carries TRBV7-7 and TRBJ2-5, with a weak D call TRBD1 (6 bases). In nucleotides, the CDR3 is TGTGCTAGCAGCCCAGGGGCTACGTGGACTCAAGAGACCCAGTACTTC. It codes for CASSPGATWTQETQYF.